The clone carrying this T cell receptor beta chain was observed once. This specimen belongs to a study of Graves' ophthalmopathy and Graves' hyperthyroidism. This CDR3 contains 14 residues. Germline values: CDR1 SGDLS, CDR2 YYNGEE. Trimming took 6 bases from V and 5 from J; bases not matched to a gene: 10. Amplified material comprised TCR beta CDR3 regions derived from RNA transcripts. RT-PCR in the first round used HTBI primers; a second-round multiplex PCR followed. TCRdb redid the calling of the multiplex PCR reads with MiXCR, one entry per CDR3 protein. Seen here are 240,000 or so distinct CDR3 sequences, less than 55% observed once, and the top ten hold around 43%.

Sequences were obtained from peripheral blood. The sequence was obtained from an adult man with Graves' ophthalmopathy. V usage is TRBV9 and J usage is TRBJ2-5; 7 bases fit TRBD2. The CDR3 DNA is TGTGCCAGCACCGCCCCCGGGAGGACGGAGACCCAGTACTTC. Translating gives CASTAPGRTETQYF.